The 32 T cell receptor beta chains below all came from one sample that was sequenced in a study of blood T cells in healthy people across ages. Alongside a J-beta primer mix, a sample-barcoded 5' primer served in a second PCR lasting about 7 to 11 cycles. MiXCR, applied by TCRdb to the 5' RACE reads, yields one record per CDR3 protein. This table holds around 900,000 distinct CDR3 sequences, just over 50% found once. The sample consisted of blood. The receptors come from a woman aged 60 to 75 in good health.

V is TRBV12-3 or TRBV12-4 and J is TRBJ2-1, with 8 bases fitting TRBD1. CDR3 length: 14 residues. With 3 bases clipped from V and 8 bases from J, the junction kept 6 bases outside the gene matches. This CDR3 reads CASSFSGQAYEQFF. The CDR3 DNA is TGTGCCAGCAGTTTTTCGGGACAGGCCTATGAGCAGTTCTTC.

The chain joins TRBV9 to TRBJ2-5; D gene unclear. Looked up from germline, CDR1 is SGDLS and CDR2 is YYNGEE. There are 13 residues in the CDR3. V gave up 3 bases and J gave up 4 bases, with 10 bases separating them. This CDR3 reads CASSEEIRETQYF. For the CDR3, the DNA is TGTGCCAGCAGCGAGGAAATTCGAGAGACCCAGTACTTC.

This clonotype was observed once. This chain connects TRBV6-2 or TRBV6-3 to TRBJ2-1; TRBD1 aligns across 8 bases. The CDR3 runs 13 residues. CDR1 and CDR2 from the germline V gene are MNHEY and SVGEGT. V lost 6 bases, J lost 6 bases, and 4 bases stayed unmatched. CDR3 loop: CASSDRGRNEQFF. The CDR3 DNA reads as TGTGCCAGCAGCGACAGGGGACGCAATGAGCAGTTCTTC.

Remarks on this clonotype: A junction boundary mismatches the germline segment, possibly from a read error. The J gene is TRBJ1-1, the V gene TRBV6-2 or TRBV6-3, with D perhaps TRBD1 (5 bases). CDR3 length equals 14 residues. Germline assignment: CDR1 MNHEY and CDR2 SVGEGT. The CDR3 DNA sequence: TGTGTCAGCACCCAGACAGTCCCCGACACTGAAGCTTTCTTT. It translates to CVSTQTVPDTEAFF.

The chain carries TRBV19 and TRBJ2-7; D is ambiguous. This CDR3 is 13 amino acids long. V lost 7 bases and J lost 0, with 10 bases in between. Germline assignment: CDR1 LNHDA and CDR2 SQIVND (reference sequence). The CDR3 DNA follows: TGTGCCAGTATGAAGACCAACTCCTACGAGCAGTACTTC. The encoded protein is CASMKTNSYEQYF. Supplemented by reference TRBV19 and TRBJ2-7, the full variable domain reads DGGITQSPKYLFRKEGQNVTLSCEQNLNHDAMYWYRQDPGQGLRLIYYSQIVNDFQKGDIAEGYSVSREKKESFPLTVTSAQKNPTAFYLCASMKTNSYEQYFGPGTRLTVT.

The rearrangement joins TRBV20-1 to TRBJ2-5, with 9 positions matching TRBD2. V was pared by 2 bases and J by 11 bases, with 15 bases of the junction left unmatched. Germline V lookup: CDR1 DFQATT, CDR2 SNEGSKA (reference sequence). The CDR3 runs 15 residues. The CDR3 coding sequence is TGCAGTGCTAGACCTAGCGGGACCTTCTACAATGAGCAGTACTTC. The encoded protein is CSARPSGTFYNEQYF.

The chain couples TRBV12-3 or TRBV12-4 to TRBJ1-1; 8 bases fit TRBD1. CDR3 size: 13 residues. V lost 3 bases to trimming and J lost 7 bases; unmatched junction nucleotides: 4. CDR3 residues: CASSFSGGFEAFF. For the CDR3, the DNA is TGTGCCAGCAGTTTTTCAGGGGGCTTTGAAGCTTTCTTT.

V and J are TRBV27 and TRBJ2-1; 11 nucleotides agree with TRBD1. V lost 3 bases to trimming and J lost 10 bases; unmatched junction nucleotides: 8. CDR3 length: 15 residues. The germline CDR1 and CDR2 sequences are MNHEY and SMNVEV (reference sequence). The CDR3 region has the DNA TGTGCCAGCAGTTTCGGACAGGGGGCTCTTCGCGAGCAGTTCTTC. This translates into CASSFGQGALREQFF.

This clonotype came up once. The chain has TRBV7-2 and TRBJ2-3; D is uncertain. CDR1 and CDR2 from the germline V gene are SGHTA and FQGNSA. The CDR3 runs 14 residues. The V end lost 1 base, the J end lost 5 bases, and 10 bases lay between the germline ends. The chain's CDR3 is CASSLEVGLDTQYF. Written as DNA, the CDR3 is TGTGCCAGCAGCTTAGAGGTAGGGCTAGATACGCAGTATTTT.

This sequence joins TRBV20-1 and TRBJ1-4; TRBD1 might be the D (6 bases). Trimming removed 5 bases from V and 6 bases from J, with 13 bases in between. Per the germline V gene, CDR1 is DFQATT and CDR2 is SNEGSKA (reference sequence). This CDR3 spans 13 amino acids. The CDR3 region has the DNA TGCAGTGCTGCTACAGGGTGGGATGAAAAACTGTTTTTT. The encoded protein is CSAATGWDEKLFF.

The chain employs TRBV6-2 or TRBV6-3 and TRBJ2-7, with 7 bases matching TRBD1. This CDR3 spans 13 amino acids. Germline CDR1 is MNHEY and CDR2 is SVGEGT. V lost 5 bases, J lost 6 bases, and 7 bases stayed unmatched. The CDR3 protein is CASSHKTGFEQYF. The DNA for the CDR3 is TGTGCCAGCAGTCACAAGACAGGGTTCGAGCAGTACTTC.

The chain links TRBV27 to TRBJ2-7, with 8 bases lining up with TRBD1. J gave up 4 bases and V 0 bases, and 5 bases lay outside the gene matches. The CDR3 covers 15 residues. Germline values: CDR1 MNHEY, CDR2 SMNVEV (reference sequence). CDR3 sequence (DNA): TGTGCCAGCAGTTTATCCCGGGACAGGATATACGAGCAGTACTTC. This encodes CASSLSRDRIYEQYF.

This clonotype showed up just a few times. The chain employs TRBV6-6 and TRBJ2-4, with 10 positions matching TRBD2. The end of the DNA is better explained by TRBJ2-5, so the J call may be wrong. Germline-derived CDR1 and CDR2 are MNHNY and SVGAGI (reference sequence). CDR3 length: 17 amino acids. The DNA for the CDR3 is TGTGCCAGCAGTTACAAACGTCGGACTAGCGGACAAGAGACCCAGTACTTC. Translating gives CASSYKRRTSGQETQYF.

The chain combines TRBV2 with TRBJ2-5; no reliable D call. Between the trimmed V and J ends, which lost 2 bases and 4 bases, there was a span of 14 bases. CDR1 is SNHLY, CDR2 FYNNEI, per germline. This CDR3 is 15 amino acids long. This chain's CDR3 is CASSEQLGMGETQYF. The CDR3 DNA reads as TGTGCCAGCAGTGAACAACTGGGGATGGGAGAGACCCAGTACTTC.

The rearrangement links TRBV10-3 to TRBJ2-4, with TRBD2 matching over 14 bases. From germline, CDR1 is ENHRY and CDR2 SYGVKD. The trim removed 10 bases at V and 13 bases at J, leaving 30 bases unmatched. The CDR3 has 20 amino acids. In DNA, the CDR3 is TGTGCCACCGGCACTGCCCTTGGGACAGGCAGACTAGCGGGAGGGTTGATGCAGTACTTC. This translates into CATGTALGTGRLAGGLMQYF.

This clonotype was picked up many times. The rearrangement uses TRBV2 and TRBJ2-3; 10 positions agree with TRBD2. CDR3 length: 15 amino acids. Trimming took 10 bases from V and 3 from J; bases not matched to a gene: 10. Germline-derived CDR1 and CDR2 are SNHLY and FYNNEI. The CDR3 bases are TGTGCCACCGTCCCGACTAGCGGGTATACAGATACGCAGTATTTT. Translating it yields CATVPTSGYTDTQYF.

This clonotype was seen a handful of times. The J gene is TRBJ2-3, the V gene TRBV21-1; the listed D gene, TRBD2, was not tested against the DNA. TRBV21-1 is an annotated pseudogene. This CDR3 spans 17 amino acids. This CDR3 reads CASSNCLARRYTDTQYF. The CDR3 bases are TGTGCCAGCAGCAACTGCCTAGCGAGACGGTACACAGATACGCAGTATTTT.

The J gene is TRBJ2-1, the V gene TRBV30; D unresolved. CDR1 and CDR2 (germline): GTSNPN, SVGIG (reference sequence). The ends were cut back, 2 bases at V and 0 bases at J, with 8 bases in the middle. The CDR3 runs 14 residues. The CDR3 DNA reads as TGTGCCTGGAGTTCGGCGAGCTCCTACAATGAGCAGTTCTTC. Translated, it gives CAWSSASSYNEQFF.

The rearrangement links TRBV11-2 to TRBJ2-5; 8 bases agree with TRBD1. The CDR3 sequence is 16 residues long. Germline-derived CDR1 and CDR2 are SGHAT and FQNNGV. After removal of 5 bases from V and 3 bases from J, the junction contained 11 bases not matched to a gene. The CDR3 protein is CASSIRDRWEKETQYF. CDR3 DNA: TGTGCCAGCAGCATCCGGGACAGGTGGGAAAAAGAGACCCAGTACTTC.

This clonotype was counted only a few times. The chain recombines TRBV5-1 with TRBJ2-6; D possibly corresponds to TRBD2 (7 bases). Germline CDR1 reads SGHRS; CDR2 reads YFSETQ. Trimming shortened V by 1 base and J by 1 base, and 18 bases separated the two germline ends. The CDR3 has 19 residues. In nucleotides, the CDR3 is TGCGCCAGCAGCTTGAGTCTCGGGGGGCGCCTATCTGGGGCCAACGTCCTGACTTTC. Protein: CASSLSLGGRLSGANVLTF.

The rearrangement links TRBV27 to TRBJ2-5, with 12 bases aligning to TRBD2. The closer fit of TRBJ2-4 to the DNA end suggests the J call may be wrong. The germline V gene encodes CDR1 MNHEY and CDR2 SMNVEV (reference sequence). This CDR3 comprises 16 residues. The DNA for the CDR3 is TGTGCCAGCAAACTAGCGGGAGGCCCCCTGGAAAACATTCAGTACTTC. This translates into CASKLAGGPLENIQYF.

In its sample, this clonotype was seen once. Compared with germline, one end of the junction differs, possibly owing to a read error. CDR3: CAGSILAEVLPGSVQYF. CDR3 DNA: TGTGCCGGCAGCATCCTAGCGGAGGTCCTCCCCGGCTCCGTGCAGTACTTC. This chain joins TRBV6-6 and TRBJ2-7; 7 bases are shared with TRBD2. The CDR3 has 17 residues. Germline-derived CDR1 and CDR2 are MNHNY and SVGAGI (reference sequence).

The rearrangement uses TRBV14 and TRBJ2-5; D perhaps matches TRBD2 (6 bases). Germline assignment: CDR1 SGHDN and CDR2 FVKESK. CDR3 length equals 15 residues. V dropped 3 bases and J dropped 4 bases, with 15 bases sitting between them. CDR3 sequence: CASSQYSLGGETQYF. CDR3 bases: TGTGCCAGCAGCCAGTACTCCCTGGGGGGAGAGACCCAGTACTTC.

This clonotype was detected only once. The chain couples TRBV7-6 to TRBJ2-7; TRBD2 aligns across 9 bases. The CDR3 sequence is 16 residues long. Germline assignment: CDR1 SGHVS and CDR2 FNYEAQ. V lost 0 bases, J lost 3 bases, and 6 bases stayed unmatched. The chain's CDR3 is CASSLAGAGGVYEQYF. The CDR3 DNA reads TGTGCCAGCAGCTTAGCGGGCGCGGGAGGGGTCTACGAGCAGTACTTC.

The chain has TRBV12-3 or TRBV12-4 and TRBJ1-2, with D unclear. The CDR3 loop spans 12 amino acids. Trimming cost V 3 bases and J 2 bases, with 4 bases left between them. The CDR3: CASSFVNYGYTF. CDR3 sequence (DNA): TGTGCCAGCAGTTTTGTGAACTATGGCTACACCTTC.

The chain couples TRBV12-3 or TRBV12-4 to TRBJ2-7, with 9 bases matching TRBD1. J lost 6 bases, V lost 5 bases, and 5 bases had no gene match. The CDR3 has 13 amino acids. For the CDR3, the DNA is TGTGCCAGCAGTCCCCAGACAGGGGGCGAGCAGTACTTC. It specifies CASSPQTGGEQYF.

This clonotype has more than one count but fewer than ten. The chain employs TRBV6-2 or TRBV6-3 and TRBJ2-7; 8 nucleotides line up with TRBD2. V lost 2 bases to trimming and J lost 7 bases; unmatched junction nucleotides: 10. CDR3 length equals 15 residues. Germline loops: CDR1 MNHEY, CDR2 SVGEGT. As DNA, the CDR3 is TGTGCCAGCAGTTACGGGAGGAGCGGGAGACGGGAGCAGTACTTC. Protein product: CASSYGRSGRREQYF.

This clonotype has only a few counts. The V gene is TRBV12-3 or TRBV12-4, the J gene TRBJ2-4; TRBD1 aligns across 9 bases. This CDR3 is 17 amino acids long. V lost 6 bases to trimming and J lost 1 base; unmatched junction nucleotides: 10. Written as DNA, the CDR3 is TGTGCCAGCAGCCCAAAACAGGGGGCGTTTGCCAAAAACATTCAGTACTTC. Its protein product is CASSPKQGAFAKNIQYF.

This chain links TRBV10-3 with TRBJ2-3; 9 bases agree with TRBD1. With V trimmed by 2 bases and J by 3 bases, 6 bases remained unmatched. This CDR3 contains 16 residues. Germline lookup yields CDR1 ENHRY and CDR2 SYGVKD. CDR3 amino acids: CAISETGGFGTDTQYF. The CDR3 nucleotides are TGTGCCATCAGTGAGACAGGGGGCTTTGGTACAGATACGCAGTATTTT.

The sample holds a few counts of this clonotype. The V call is TRBV20-1, the J call TRBJ2-3; possibly TRBD2 for D (5 bases). Germline assignment: CDR1 DFQATT and CDR2 SNEGSKA (reference sequence). The CDR3 runs 13 residues. V was clipped by 4 bases and J by 3 bases, with 11 bases between them. The CDR3 bases are TGCAGTGCTAACGCGAGAGGGACAGATACGCAGTATTTT. Residues: CSANARGTDTQYF.

Remarks on this clonotype: A much larger clone lies one base from this, so it may be a read error. The CDR3 loop is CSVARQGYNEQYF. Written as DNA, the CDR3 is TGCAGCGTGGCTAGACAGGGGTATAACGAGCAGTACTTC. The gene calls are TRBV29-1 and TRBJ2-5; 8 bases fit TRBD1. Gene TRBJ2-7 matches the end of the DNA better, so the J call may be wrong. The CDR3 runs to 13 residues. CDR1 and CDR2 from the germline V gene are SQVTM and ANQGSEA.

The genes are TRBV28 and TRBJ2-1; 7 bases line up with TRBD1. The germline gives CDR1 MDHEN, CDR2 SYDVKM. This CDR3 has 13 amino acids. The V gene end was trimmed by 8 bases and the J gene end by 0 bases; junction bases not matched to a gene: 1. CDR3 DNA: TGTGCCAGCGGGACAGTCTCCTACAATGAGCAGTTCTTC. Protein sequence: CASGTVSYNEQFF.